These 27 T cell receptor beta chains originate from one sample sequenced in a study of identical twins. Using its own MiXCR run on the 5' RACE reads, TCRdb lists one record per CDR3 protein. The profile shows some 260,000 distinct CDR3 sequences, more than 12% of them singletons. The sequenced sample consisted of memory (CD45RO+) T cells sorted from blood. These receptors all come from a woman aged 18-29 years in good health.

CDR3: CASSPGQGAHEQYF. As DNA, the CDR3 is TGTGCCAGCAGTCCGGGACAGGGGGCGCACGAGCAGTACTTC. This chain connects TRBV2 to TRBJ2-7; 12 positions match TRBD1. The V segment lost 5 bases and the J segment 5 bases; nucleotides outside the gene matches: 4. Germline V gives CDR1 SNHLY, CDR2 FYNNEI. The CDR3 totals 14 residues.

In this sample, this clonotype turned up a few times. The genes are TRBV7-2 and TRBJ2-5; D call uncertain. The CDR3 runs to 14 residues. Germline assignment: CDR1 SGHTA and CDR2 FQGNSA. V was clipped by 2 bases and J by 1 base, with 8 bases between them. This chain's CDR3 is CASSLMRLQETQYF. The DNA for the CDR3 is TGTGCCAGCAGCTTAATGAGGCTCCAAGAGACCCAGTACTTC.

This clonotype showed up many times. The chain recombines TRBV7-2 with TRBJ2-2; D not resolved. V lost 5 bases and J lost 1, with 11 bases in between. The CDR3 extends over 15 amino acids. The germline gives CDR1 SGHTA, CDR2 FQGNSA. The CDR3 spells CASSPWAQNTGELFF. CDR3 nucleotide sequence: TGTGCCAGCAGCCCTTGGGCTCAGAACACCGGGGAGCTGTTTTTT.

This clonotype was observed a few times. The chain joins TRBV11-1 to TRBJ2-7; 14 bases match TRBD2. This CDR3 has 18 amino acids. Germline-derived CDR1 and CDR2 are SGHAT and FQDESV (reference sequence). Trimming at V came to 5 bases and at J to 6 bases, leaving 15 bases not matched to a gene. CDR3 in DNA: TGTGCCAGCAGCCCACACCTCCCGGGACTAGCGGGAGCCCGCGAGCAGTACTTC. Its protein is CASSPHLPGLAGAREQYF.

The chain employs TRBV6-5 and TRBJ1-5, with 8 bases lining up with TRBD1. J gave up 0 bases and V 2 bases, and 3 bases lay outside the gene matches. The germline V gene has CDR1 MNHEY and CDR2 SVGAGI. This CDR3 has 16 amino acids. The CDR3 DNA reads TGTGCCAGCAGTTACGGGCAGGGGGCTAGCAATCAGCCCCAGCATTTT. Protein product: CASSYGQGASNQPQHF.

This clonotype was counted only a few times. DNA for the CDR3: TGTGCCAGCAATGTTCTAGCGGGAGGGGGGAATGAGCAGTTCTTC. Protein product: CASNVLAGGGNEQFF. The chain uses TRBV9 and TRBJ2-1, with TRBD2 matching 12 bases. CDR3 size: 15 residues. V lost 6 bases and J lost 7; bases outside the gene matches: 8. From germline, CDR1 is SGDLS and CDR2 YYNGEE.

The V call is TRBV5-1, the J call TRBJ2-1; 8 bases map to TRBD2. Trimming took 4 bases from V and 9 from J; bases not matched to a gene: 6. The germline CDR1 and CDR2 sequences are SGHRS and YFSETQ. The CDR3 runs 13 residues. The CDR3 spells CASSPGGGSEQFF. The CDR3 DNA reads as TGCGCCAGCAGCCCCGGGGGGGGGAGTGAGCAGTTCTTC.

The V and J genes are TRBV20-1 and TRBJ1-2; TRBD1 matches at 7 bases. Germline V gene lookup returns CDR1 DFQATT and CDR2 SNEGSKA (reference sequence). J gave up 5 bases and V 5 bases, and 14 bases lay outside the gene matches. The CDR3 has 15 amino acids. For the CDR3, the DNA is TGCAGTGCTCGGTCGTTCGGACAGGCGGAATATGGCTACACCTTC. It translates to CSARSFGQAEYGYTF.

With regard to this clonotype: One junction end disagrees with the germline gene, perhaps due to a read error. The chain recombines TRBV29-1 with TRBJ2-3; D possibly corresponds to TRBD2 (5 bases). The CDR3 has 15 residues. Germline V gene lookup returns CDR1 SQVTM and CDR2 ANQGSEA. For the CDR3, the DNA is TGCAGCGCTGAAAAGAGGGCGCAGGACACAGATACGCAGTATTTT. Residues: CSAEKRAQDTDTQYF.

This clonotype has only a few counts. CDR3 sequence reads: CASSPGTGVGTQYF. The CDR3 coding sequence is TGTGCCAGCTCACCAGGCACTGGCGTCGGGACCCAGTACTTC. This chain links TRBV18 with TRBJ2-5; D gene unclear. V dropped 2 bases and J dropped 7 bases, with 14 bases sitting between them. CDR1 and CDR2 from the germline V gene are KGHSH and LQKENI. The CDR3 is made up of 14 amino acids.

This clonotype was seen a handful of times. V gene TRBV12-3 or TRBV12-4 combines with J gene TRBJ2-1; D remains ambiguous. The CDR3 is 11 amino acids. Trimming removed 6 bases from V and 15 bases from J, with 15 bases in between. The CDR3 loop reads CASSFSTSRFF. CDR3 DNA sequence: TGTGCCAGCAGCTTCAGCACCAGCAGGTTCTTC.

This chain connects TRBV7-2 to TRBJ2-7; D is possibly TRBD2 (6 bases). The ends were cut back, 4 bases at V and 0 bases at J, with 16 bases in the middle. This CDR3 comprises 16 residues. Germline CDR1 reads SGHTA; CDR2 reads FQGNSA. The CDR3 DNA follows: TGTGCCAGCAGCTCAGGGACTGGCGGAAGCTCCTACGAGCAGTACTTC. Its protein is CASSSGTGGSSYEQYF.

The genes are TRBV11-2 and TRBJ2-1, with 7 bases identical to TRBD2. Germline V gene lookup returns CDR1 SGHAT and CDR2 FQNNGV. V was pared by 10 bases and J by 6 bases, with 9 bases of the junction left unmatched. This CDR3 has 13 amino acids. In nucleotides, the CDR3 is TGTGCCACCTTAGCGGGCGCTAGCAATGAGCAGTTCTTC. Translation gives CATLAGASNEQFF.

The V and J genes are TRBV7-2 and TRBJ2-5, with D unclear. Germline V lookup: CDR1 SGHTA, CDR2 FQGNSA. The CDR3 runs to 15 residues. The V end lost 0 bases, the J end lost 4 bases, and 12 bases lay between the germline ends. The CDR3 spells CASSLAGFLGETQYF. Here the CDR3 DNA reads TGTGCCAGCAGCTTAGCGGGGTTTCTGGGAGAGACCCAGTACTTC.

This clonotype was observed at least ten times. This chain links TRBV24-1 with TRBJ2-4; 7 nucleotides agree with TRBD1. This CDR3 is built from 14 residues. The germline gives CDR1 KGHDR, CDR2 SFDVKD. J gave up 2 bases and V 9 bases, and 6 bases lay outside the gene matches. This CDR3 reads CATLGTASKNIQYF. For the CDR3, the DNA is TGTGCCACCCTCGGGACAGCTTCCAAAAACATTCAGTACTTC.

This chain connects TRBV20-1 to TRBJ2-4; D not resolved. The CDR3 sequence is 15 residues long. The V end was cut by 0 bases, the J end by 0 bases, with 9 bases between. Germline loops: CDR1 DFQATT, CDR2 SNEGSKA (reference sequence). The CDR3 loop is CSARDGAQAKNIQYF. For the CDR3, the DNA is TGCAGTGCTAGAGATGGCGCGCAAGCCAAAAACATTCAGTACTTC.

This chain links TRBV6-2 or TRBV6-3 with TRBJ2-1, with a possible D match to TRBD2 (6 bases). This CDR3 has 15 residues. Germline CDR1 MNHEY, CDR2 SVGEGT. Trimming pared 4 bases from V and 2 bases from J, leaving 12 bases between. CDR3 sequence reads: CASSFEGGPYNEQFF. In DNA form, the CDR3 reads TGTGCCAGCAGTTTTGAGGGAGGACCCTACAATGAGCAGTTCTTC.

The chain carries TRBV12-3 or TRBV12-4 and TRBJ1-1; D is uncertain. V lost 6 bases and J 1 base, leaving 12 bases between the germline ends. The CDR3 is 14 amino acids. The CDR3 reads CASRTRGRNTEAFF. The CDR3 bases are TGTGCCAGCAGAACTCGCGGAAGGAACACTGAAGCTTTCTTT.

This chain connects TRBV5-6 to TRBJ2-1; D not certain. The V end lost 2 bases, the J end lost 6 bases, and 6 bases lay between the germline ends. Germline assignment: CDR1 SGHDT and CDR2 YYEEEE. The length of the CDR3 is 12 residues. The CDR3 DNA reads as TGTGCCAGCAGCTTAATTGTCAATGAGCAGTTCTTC. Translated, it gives CASSLIVNEQFF.

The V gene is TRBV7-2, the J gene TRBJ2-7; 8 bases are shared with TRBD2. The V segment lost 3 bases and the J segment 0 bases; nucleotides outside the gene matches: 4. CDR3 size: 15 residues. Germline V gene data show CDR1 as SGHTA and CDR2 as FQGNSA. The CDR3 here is CASSFRLASSYEQYF. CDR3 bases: TGTGCCAGCAGCTTTCGACTAGCGAGCTCCTACGAGCAGTACTTC.

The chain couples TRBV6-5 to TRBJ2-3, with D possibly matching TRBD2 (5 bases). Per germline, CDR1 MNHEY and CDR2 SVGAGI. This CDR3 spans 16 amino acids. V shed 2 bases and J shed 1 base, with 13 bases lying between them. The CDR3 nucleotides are TGTGCCAGCAGTTACGCCATTACTAGGGGCACAGATACGCAGTATTTT. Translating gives CASSYAITRGTDTQYF.

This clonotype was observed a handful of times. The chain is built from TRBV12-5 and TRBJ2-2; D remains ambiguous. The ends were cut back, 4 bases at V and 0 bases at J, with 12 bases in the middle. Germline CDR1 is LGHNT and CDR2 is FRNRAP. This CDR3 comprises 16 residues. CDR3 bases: TGTGCTAGTGGTTCATACAGCGCATCGAACACCGGGGAGCTGTTTTTT. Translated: CASGSYSASNTGELFF.

Here the CDR3 reads CSARVGNEKLFF. In DNA form, the CDR3 reads TGCAGTGCTAGAGTAGGGAATGAAAAACTGTTTTTT. The chain combines TRBV20-1 with TRBJ1-4; D remains ambiguous. Trimming shortened V by 1 base and J by 5 bases, and 5 bases separated the two germline ends. This CDR3 is 12 amino acids long. Germline V gives CDR1 DFQATT, CDR2 SNEGSKA (reference sequence).

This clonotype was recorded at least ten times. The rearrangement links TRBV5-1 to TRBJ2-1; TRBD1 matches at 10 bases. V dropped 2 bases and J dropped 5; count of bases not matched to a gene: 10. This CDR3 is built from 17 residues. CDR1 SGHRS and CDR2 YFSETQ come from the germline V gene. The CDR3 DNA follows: TGCGCCAGCAGCTTAAAGCCTGGACAGGGGGGGAACAATGAGCAGTTCTTC. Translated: CASSLKPGQGGNNEQFF.

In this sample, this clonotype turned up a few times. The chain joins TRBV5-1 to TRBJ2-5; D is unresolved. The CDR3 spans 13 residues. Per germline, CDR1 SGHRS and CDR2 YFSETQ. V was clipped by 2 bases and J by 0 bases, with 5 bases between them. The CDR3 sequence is CASSLDNQETQYF. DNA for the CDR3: TGCGCCAGCAGCTTAGACAACCAAGAGACCCAGTACTTC.

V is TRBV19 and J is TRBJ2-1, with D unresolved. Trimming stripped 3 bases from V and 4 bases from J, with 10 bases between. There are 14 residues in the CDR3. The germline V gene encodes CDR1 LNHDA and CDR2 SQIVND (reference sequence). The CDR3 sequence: CASSIRTGYNEQFF. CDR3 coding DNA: TGTGCCAGTAGTATCCGAACCGGTTACAATGAGCAGTTCTTC. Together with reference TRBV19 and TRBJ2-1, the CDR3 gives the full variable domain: DGGITQSPKYLFRKEGQNVTLSCEQNLNHDAMYWYRQDPGQGLRLIYYSQIVNDFQKGDIAEGYSVSREKKESFPLTVTSAQKNPTAFYLCASSIRTGYNEQFFGPGTRLTVL.

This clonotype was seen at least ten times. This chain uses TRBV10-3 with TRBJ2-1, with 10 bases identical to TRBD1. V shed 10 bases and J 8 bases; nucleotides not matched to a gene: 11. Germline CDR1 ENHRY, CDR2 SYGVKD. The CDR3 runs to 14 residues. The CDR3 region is CATSGDRGVDEQFF. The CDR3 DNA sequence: TGTGCCACCTCGGGGGACAGGGGAGTCGATGAGCAGTTCTTC.